These T cell receptor beta chains were read from a single sample in a study of blood T cell repertoires in COVID-19. Profiling relied on immunoSEQ multiplex PCR, and the TCRdb table lists in-frame clones only, not all of them. The sample has about 320,000 clones, around 84% seen once. The source material was PBMCs or T cells enriched from blood (not recorded which). The receptor set was obtained from a woman in her thirties who had been exposed to COVID-19. CDR3s include the opening cysteine and the closing phenylalanine or tryptophan. A D gene is named only where the DNA matches it firmly. A row's size may be missing; if present it is once, few, many or a size class.

j_call v_call clone_size d_call cdr3_aa cdr3_nt
TRBJ2-7 TRBV19 NA TRBD1 CASSQLRGSEQYF TGTGCCAGTAGCCAGCTCAGGGGGAGCGAGCAGTACTTC
TRBJ1-1 TRBV19 NA NA CASSIRQGANTEAFF TGTGCCAGTAGTATACGGCAGGGTGCGAACACTGAAGCTTTCTTT
TRBJ1-2 TRBV18 NA TRBD1 CASSPLAGGERGENGYTF TGTGCCAGCTCACCATTAGCAGGGGGCGAAAGGGGCGAGAATGGCTACACCTTC
TRBJ2-2 TRBV24-1 once TRBD1 CATSDFKEQGRNTGELFF TGTGCCACCAGTGATTTTAAGGAACAGGGGCGGAACACCGGGGAGCTGTTTTTT
TRBJ2-1 TRBV20-1 NA TRBD2 CSGEGLNEQFF TGCAGTGGGGAGGGGCTCAATGAGCAGTTCTTC
TRBJ2-7 TRBV9 NA NA CASSASQGTYEQYF TGTGCCAGCAGCGCCTCACAGGGAACCTACGAGCAGTACTTC
TRBJ2-3 TRBV7-3 once TRBD2 CASSFGVAGEADTQYF TGTGCCAGCAGCTTTGGGGTGGCGGGAGAGGCAGATACGCAGTATTTT
TRBJ2-1 TRBV7-9 NA TRBD2 CASSPPLAGVSNEQFF TGTGCCAGCAGCCCACCGCTAGCGGGAGTGTCTAATGAGCAGTTCTTC
TRBJ2-5 TRBV3-1/TRBV3-2 NA NA CASSRERQTQYF TGTGCCAGCAGCCGGGAGCGGCAGACCCAGTACTTC
TRBJ2-7 TRBV28 NA TRBD2 CASSWVAGEQYF TGTGCCAGCAGTTGGGTAGCGGGGGAGCAGTACTTC
TRBJ2-7 TRBV11-2 NA NA CASSLTGIPYEQYF TGTGCCAGCAGCCTTACCGGGATCCCCTACGAGCAGTACTTC
TRBJ1-2 TRBV20-1 NA NA CSAREAYGYTF TGCAGTGCTAGAGAAGCTTATGGCTACACCTTC
TRBJ2-2 TRBV9 NA NA CASSPSTFSELFF TGTGCCAGCAGCCCCAGTACGTTCTCGGAGCTGTTTTTT
TRBJ1-2 TRBV29-1 NA NA CSVDGTGIYGYTF TGCAGCGTTGACGGAACGGGGATTTATGGCTACACCTTC
TRBJ1-1 TRBV9 NA TRBD1 CASCPSGGVNTEAFF TGTGCCAGCTGTCCTTCAGGGGGCGTGAACACTGAAGCTTTCTTT
TRBJ1-2 TRBV5-1 NA TRBD1 CASSVASGGYYGYTF TGCGCCAGCAGCGTCGCATCAGGGGGTTACTATGGCTACACCTTC
TRBJ1-2 TRBV7-9 NA TRBD1 CASSGGQGGYYGYTF TGTGCCAGCAGCGGAGGACAGGGGGGGTACTATGGCTACACCTTC
TRBJ2-1 TRBV20-1 NA NA CSARFDNEQFF TGCAGTGCTAGGTTCGACAATGAGCAGTTCTTC
TRBJ1-6 TRBV27 NA NA CASSLEAAGGNSPLHF TGTGCCAGCAGTTTAGAGGCGGCTGGCGGGAATTCACCCCTCCACTTT
TRBJ1-1 TRBV5-1 NA NA CASSLDGGNTEAFF TGCGCCAGCAGCTTGGACGGTGGGAACACTGAAGCTTTCTTT
TRBJ2-3 TRBV19 NA NA CASSINRGTDTQYF TGTGCCAGTAGTATAAACCGGGGCACAGATACGCAGTATTTT
TRBJ2-6 TRBV18 NA NA CASSPIPPTGANVLTF TGTGCCAGCTCACCAATCCCCCCAACTGGGGCCAACGTCCTGACTTTC